The T cell receptor beta chain under discussion was sequenced for a study of T cell responses to AZD1222 COVID-19 vaccine. Libraries were prepared by immunoSEQ multiplex PCR; TCRdb keeps only in-frame clonotypes and omits some of them. The data show about 99,000 clones, approximately 89% seen once. About this clone: Its antigen is unidentified.

Findings and caveats of the study: Donors in the cohort were predominantly white British and more often female, and clonal diversity was possibly underestimated. The peak T cell response came first, and repertoires were sampled only after it. As reported, nearly half of all spike-specific TCRs target variant regions that are unmutated. Seropositivity was recorded at baseline in only 5 or 6 AZD1222 recipients.

Germline CDR1 reads MDHEN; CDR2 reads SYDVKM. V shed 2 bases, J shed 7 bases, and the junction held 2 bases outside the gene matches. This CDR3 is built from 14 residues. The source is an adult who received the AZD1222 COVID-19 vaccine. Sequenced material: peripheral blood, taken 28 days after the second AZD1222 dose. J is TRBJ1-4 and V is TRBV28, with 9 bases that match TRBD1. The CDR3, as DNA: TGTGCCAGCAGTTTAACAGGGGGCCTTGAAAAACTGTTTTTT. Encoded protein: CASSLTGGLEKLFF.